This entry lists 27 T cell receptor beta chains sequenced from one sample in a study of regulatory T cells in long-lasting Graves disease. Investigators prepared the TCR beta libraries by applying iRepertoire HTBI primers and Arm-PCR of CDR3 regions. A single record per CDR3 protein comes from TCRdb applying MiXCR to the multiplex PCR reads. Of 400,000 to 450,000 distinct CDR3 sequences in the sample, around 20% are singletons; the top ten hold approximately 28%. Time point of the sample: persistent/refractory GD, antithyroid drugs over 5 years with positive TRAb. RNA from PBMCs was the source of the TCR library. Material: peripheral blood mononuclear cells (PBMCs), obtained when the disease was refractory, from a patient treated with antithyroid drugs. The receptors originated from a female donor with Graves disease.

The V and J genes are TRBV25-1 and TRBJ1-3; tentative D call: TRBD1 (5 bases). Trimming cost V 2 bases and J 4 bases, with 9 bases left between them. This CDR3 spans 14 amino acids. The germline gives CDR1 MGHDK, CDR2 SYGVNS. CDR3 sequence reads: CASSEIQGGNTIYF. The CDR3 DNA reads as TGTGCCAGCAGTGAAATCCAGGGAGGAAACACCATATATTTT.

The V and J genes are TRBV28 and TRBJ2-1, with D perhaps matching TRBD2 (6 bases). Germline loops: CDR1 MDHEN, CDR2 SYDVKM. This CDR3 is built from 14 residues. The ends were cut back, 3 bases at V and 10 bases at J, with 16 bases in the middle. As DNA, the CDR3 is TGTGCCAGCAGTTTCCGCGGGGTGCTTTTCGAGCAGTTCTTC. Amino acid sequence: CASSFRGVLFEQFF.

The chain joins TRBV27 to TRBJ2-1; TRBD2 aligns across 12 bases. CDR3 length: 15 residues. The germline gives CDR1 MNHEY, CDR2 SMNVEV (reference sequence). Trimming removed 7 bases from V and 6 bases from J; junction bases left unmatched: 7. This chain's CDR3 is CASTSQTSGSNEQFF. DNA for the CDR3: TGTGCCAGCACCTCACAGACTAGCGGGAGCAATGAGCAGTTCTTC.

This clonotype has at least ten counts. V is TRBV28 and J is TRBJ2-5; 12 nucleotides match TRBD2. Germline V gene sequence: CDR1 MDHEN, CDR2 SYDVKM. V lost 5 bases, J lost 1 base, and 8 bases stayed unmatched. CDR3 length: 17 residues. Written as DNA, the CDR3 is TGTGCCAGCAGTCCATGGACTAGCGGGGCGAGCCAAGAGACCCAGTACTTC. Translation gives CASSPWTSGASQETQYF.

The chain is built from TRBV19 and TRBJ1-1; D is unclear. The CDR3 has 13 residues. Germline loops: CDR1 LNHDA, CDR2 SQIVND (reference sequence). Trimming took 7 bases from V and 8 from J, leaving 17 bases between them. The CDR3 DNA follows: TGTGCCAGTACCCCAATTCCTCGAGTCGAAGCTTTCTTT. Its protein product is CASTPIPRVEAFF.

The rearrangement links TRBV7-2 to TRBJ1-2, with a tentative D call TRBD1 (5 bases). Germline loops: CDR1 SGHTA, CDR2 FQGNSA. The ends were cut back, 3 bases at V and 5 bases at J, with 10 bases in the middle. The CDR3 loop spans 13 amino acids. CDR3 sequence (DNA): TGTGCCAGCAGCTTTGACAGCCTATATGGCTACACCTTC. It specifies CASSFDSLYGYTF.

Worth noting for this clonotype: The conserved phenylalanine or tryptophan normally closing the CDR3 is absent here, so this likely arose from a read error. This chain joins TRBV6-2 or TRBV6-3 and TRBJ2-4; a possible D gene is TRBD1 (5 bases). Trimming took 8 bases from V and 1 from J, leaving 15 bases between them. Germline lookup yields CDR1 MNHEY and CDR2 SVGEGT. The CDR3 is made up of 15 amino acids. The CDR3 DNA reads TGTGCCAGCGGAACCAGGGCTCTGGCCAAAAACATTCAGTACCTC. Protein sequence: CASGTRALAKNIQYL.

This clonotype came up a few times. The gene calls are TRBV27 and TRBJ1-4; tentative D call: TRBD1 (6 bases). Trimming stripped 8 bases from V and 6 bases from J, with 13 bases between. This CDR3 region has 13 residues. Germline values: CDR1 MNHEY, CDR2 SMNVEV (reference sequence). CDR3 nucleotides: TGTGCCAGCCGGGGGCAAGACCATGAAAAACTGTTTTTT. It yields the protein CASRGQDHEKLFF.

The CDR3 nucleotides read TGTGCCAGCAGCTCTGGGGCGCCAAACTTCTATGGCTACACCTTC. Residues: CASSSGAPNFYGYTF. V is TRBV7-2 and J is TRBJ1-2; D might be TRBD1 (5 bases). Germline-derived CDR1 and CDR2 are SGHTA and FQGNSA. The CDR3 is 15 amino acids. V lost 4 bases and J 4 bases, leaving 16 bases between the germline ends.

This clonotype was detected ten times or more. CDR3 residues: CSAVPLTLDNTEAFF. The CDR3 DNA reads TGCAGTGCTGTTCCTTTGACCCTAGACAACACTGAAGCTTTCTTT. This sequence joins TRBV20-1 and TRBJ1-1; D unresolved. Trimming took 5 bases from V and 2 from J, leaving 18 bases between them. The germline V gene has CDR1 DFQATT and CDR2 SNEGSKA (reference sequence). The CDR3 has 15 amino acids.

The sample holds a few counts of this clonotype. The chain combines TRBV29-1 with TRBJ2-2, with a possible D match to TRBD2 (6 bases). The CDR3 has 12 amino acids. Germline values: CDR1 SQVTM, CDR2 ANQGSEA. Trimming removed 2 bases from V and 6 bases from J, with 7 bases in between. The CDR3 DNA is TGCAGCGTTGAATCGGGGGCCGGGGAGCTGTTTTTT. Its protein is CSVESGAGELFF.

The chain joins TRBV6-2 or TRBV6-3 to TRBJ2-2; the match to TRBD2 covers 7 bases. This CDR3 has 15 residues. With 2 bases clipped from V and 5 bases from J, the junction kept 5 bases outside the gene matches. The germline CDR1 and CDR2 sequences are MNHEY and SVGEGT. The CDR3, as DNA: TGTGCCAGCAGTTACATGGGAGGGCGTACCGGGGAGCTGTTTTTT. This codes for CASSYMGGRTGELFF.

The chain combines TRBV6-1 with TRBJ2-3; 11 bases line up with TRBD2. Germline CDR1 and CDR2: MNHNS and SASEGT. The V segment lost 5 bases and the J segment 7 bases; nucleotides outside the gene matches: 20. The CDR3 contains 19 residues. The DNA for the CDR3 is TGTGCCAGCAGTCCGGCCAGCTATCACCTAGCGGGAGGCCTGAATACGCAGTATTTT. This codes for CASSPASYHLAGGLNTQYF.

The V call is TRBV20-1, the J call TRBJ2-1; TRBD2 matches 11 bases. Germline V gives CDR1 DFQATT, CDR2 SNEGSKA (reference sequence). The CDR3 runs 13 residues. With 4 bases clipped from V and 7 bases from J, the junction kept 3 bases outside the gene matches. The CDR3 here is CSATSGGLNEQFF. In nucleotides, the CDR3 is TGCAGTGCTACTAGCGGGGGGTTGAATGAGCAGTTCTTC.

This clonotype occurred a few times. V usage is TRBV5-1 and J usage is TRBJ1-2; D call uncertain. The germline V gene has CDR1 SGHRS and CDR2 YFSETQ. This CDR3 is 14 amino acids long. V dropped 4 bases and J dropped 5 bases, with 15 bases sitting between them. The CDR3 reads CASSPPATSYGYTF. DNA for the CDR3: TGCGCCAGCAGCCCTCCCGCGACAAGTTATGGCTACACCTTC.

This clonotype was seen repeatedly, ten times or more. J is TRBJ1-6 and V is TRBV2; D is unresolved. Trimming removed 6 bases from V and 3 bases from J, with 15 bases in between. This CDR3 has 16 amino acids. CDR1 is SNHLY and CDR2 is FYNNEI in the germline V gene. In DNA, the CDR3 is TGTGCCAGCAGGGCTGACCCAAGTGGCTATAATTCACCCCTCCACTTT. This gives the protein CASRADPSGYNSPLHF. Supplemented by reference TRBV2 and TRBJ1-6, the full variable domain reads EPEVTQTPSHQVTQMGQEVILRCVPISNHLYFYWYRQILGQKVEFLVSFYNNEISEKSEIFDDQFSVERPDGSNFTLKIRSTKLEDSAMYFCASRADPSGYNSPLHFGNGTRLTVT.

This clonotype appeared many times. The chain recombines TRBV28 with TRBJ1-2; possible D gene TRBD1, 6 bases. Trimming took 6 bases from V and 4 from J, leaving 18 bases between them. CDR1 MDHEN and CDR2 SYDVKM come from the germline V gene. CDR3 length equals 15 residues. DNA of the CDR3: TGTGCCAGCAGCCAAGCAAACAGGGTAACCTATGGCTACACCTTC. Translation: CASSQANRVTYGYTF.

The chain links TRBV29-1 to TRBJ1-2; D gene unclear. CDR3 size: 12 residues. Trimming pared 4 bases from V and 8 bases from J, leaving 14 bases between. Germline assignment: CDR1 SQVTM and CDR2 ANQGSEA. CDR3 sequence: CSVAWGFMGYTF. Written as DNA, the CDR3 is TGCAGCGTTGCGTGGGGATTTATGGGCTACACCTTC. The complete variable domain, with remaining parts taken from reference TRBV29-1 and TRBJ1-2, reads SAVISQKPSRDICQRGTSLTIQCQVDSQVTMMFWYRQQPGQSLTLIATANQGSEATYESGFVIDKFPISRPNLTFSTLTVSNMSPEDSSIYLCSVAWGFMGYTFGSGTRLTVV.

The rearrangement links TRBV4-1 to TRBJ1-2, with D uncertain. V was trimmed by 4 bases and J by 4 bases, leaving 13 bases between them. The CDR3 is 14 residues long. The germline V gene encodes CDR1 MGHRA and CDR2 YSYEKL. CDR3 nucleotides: TGCGCCAGCAGCCGATCCGGCCGGACCTATGGCTACACCTTC. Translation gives CASSRSGRTYGYTF.

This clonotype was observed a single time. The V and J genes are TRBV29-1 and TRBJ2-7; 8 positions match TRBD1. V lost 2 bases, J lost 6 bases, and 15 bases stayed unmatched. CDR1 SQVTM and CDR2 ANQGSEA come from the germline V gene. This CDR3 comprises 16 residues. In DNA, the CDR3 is TGCAGCGTTGAAACCCCCGCGGGGACAGGAGGTGGCGAGCAGTACTTC. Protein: CSVETPAGTGGGEQYF.

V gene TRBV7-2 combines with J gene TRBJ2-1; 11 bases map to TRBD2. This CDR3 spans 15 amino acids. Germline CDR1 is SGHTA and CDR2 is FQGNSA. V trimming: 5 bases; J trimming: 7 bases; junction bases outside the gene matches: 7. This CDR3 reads CASSLRTSGLNEQFF. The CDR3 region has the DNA TGTGCCAGCAGCCTCAGGACTAGCGGGTTGAATGAGCAGTTCTTC.

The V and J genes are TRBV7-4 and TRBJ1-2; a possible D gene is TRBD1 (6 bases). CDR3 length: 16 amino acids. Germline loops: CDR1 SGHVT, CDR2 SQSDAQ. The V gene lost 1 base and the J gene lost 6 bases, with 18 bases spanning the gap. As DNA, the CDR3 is TGTGCCAGCAGCTTAGTTGGGATGGGGCAGGGGAATGGCTACACCTTC. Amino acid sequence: CASSLVGMGQGNGYTF.

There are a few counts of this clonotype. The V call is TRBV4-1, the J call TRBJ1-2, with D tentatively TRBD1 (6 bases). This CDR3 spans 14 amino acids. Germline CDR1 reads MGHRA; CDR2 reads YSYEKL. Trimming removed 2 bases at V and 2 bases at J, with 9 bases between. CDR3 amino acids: CASSQIGGNYGYTF. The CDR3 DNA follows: TGCGCCAGCAGCCAAATAGGGGGGAACTATGGCTACACCTTC.

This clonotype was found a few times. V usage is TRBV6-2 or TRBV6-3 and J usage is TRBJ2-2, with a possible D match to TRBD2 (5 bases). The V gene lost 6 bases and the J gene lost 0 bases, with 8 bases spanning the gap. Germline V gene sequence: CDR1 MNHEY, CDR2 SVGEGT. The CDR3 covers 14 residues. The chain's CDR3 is CASRGETNTGELFF. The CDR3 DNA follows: TGTGCCAGCAGGGGAGAGACGAACACCGGGGAGCTGTTTTTT.

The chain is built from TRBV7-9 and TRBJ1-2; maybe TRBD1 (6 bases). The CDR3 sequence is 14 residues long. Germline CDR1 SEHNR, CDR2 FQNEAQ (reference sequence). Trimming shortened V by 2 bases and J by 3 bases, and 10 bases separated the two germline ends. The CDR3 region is CASSLWDTDYGYTF. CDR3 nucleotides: TGTGCCAGCAGCTTATGGGACACCGACTATGGCTACACCTTC.

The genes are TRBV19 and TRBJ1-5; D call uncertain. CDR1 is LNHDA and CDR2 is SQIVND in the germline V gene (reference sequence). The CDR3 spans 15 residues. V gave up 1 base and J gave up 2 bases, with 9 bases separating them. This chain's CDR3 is CASSIVGYGNQPQHF. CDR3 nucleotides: TGTGCCAGTAGTATAGTGGGATACGGCAATCAGCCCCAGCATTTT.

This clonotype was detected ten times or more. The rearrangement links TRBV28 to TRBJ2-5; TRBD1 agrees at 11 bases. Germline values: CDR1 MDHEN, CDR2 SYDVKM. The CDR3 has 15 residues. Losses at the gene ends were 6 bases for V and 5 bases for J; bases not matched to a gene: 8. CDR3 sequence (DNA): TGTGCCAGCAGGTCCGGGACAGGGGGTCGGGAGACCCAGTACTTC. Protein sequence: CASRSGTGGRETQYF.